What follows describes a single T cell receptor beta chain. Its specificity is unknown. The CDR3 consists of 14 residues. Trimming cost V 5 bases and J 11 bases; bases outside gene matches: 12. CDR1 and CDR2 (germline): MNHEY, SVGAGI. This sample is drawn from a study of graft-versus-host responses after intestinal transplantation. About the research overall: Anti-thymocyte globulin was used for induction in all recipients, who then took tacrolimus and steroids for two to four years.

Clones were read by immunoSEQ multiplex PCR, and TCRdb kept only the in-frame ones, dropping some. This table holds more than 100,000 clones, approximately 94% found once. This sequence joins TRBV6-5 and TRBJ2-1, with 7 nucleotides matching TRBD1. The sequence came from a human donor who received an intestinal transplant. The material sequenced was unstimulated CD8+ T cells sorted from spleen or lymph node cells, taken before intestinal transplant. CDR3 bases: TGTGCCAGCAGTAACGAGAACAGGGGTAGAAAGCAGTTCTTC. This encodes CASSNENRGRKQFF.